Below are 16 T cell receptor beta chains sequenced from a single sample in a study of shared clonotypes between healthy human individuals (dated by TCRdb to 2020 to 2022). The library was prepared using the immunoSEQ multiplex PCR assay. Entries here come from immuneACCESS through TCRdb and include only in-frame sequences with V and J called. Some clones fail to appear in such tables; in the studies checked, an unresolved V gene covers under half of the shortfall, and the cause of the remainder is unknown. This sample lists a few hundred thousand clones; around 95% were detected once. 0.1% to 0.11% of the sample goes to the ten largest clones. CD8 naive samples were CD45RO-negative cells positively selected for CCR7, giving a CD45RA+CCR7+ population that excluded TemRA cells. Input material: naive CD8+ T cells sorted from blood. The cell subset or site label here, explained by the study, means: CD45RA+CCR7+. These receptors were taken from a woman in her 30s in good health.

J is TRBJ2-1 and V is TRBV7-6; 8 bases match TRBD2. The junction had 11 bases not matched to a gene; V was cut back by 4 bases and J by 9 bases. CDR1 is SGHVS and CDR2 is FNYEAQ in the germline V gene. There are 15 residues in the CDR3. CDR3 in amino acids: CASSYKSGSSIEQFF. The DNA for the CDR3 is TGTGCCAGCAGCTACAAAAGCGGGAGTTCTATTGAGCAGTTCTTC.

This chain uses TRBV7-9 with TRBJ2-1; TRBD2 matches 15 bases. Germline values: CDR1 SEHNR, CDR2 FQNEAQ (reference sequence). V was clipped by 5 bases and J by 9 bases; unmatched bases: 14. There are 18 residues in the CDR3. The CDR3 DNA follows: TGTGCCAGCAGCGCATCCGGGACTAGCGGGAGGCTAGGTGCTGAGCAGTTCTTC. Residues: CASSASGTSGRLGAEQFF.

This clone was observed once. The V gene is TRBV6-5, the J gene TRBJ1-1; weak D call: TRBD1 (5 bases). V was pared by 6 bases and J by 4 bases, with 18 bases between. Germline CDR1 MNHEY, CDR2 SVGAGI. This CDR3 has 15 amino acids. DNA of the CDR3: TGTGCCAGCAGACGGGACCAGGGAAGAGGCACTGAAGCTTTCTTT. Amino acids: CASRRDQGRGTEAFF.

This clone appeared a single time. The chain carries TRBV9 and TRBJ2-3; 10 bases line up with TRBD1. This CDR3 is 15 amino acids long. The germline V gene encodes CDR1 SGDLS and CDR2 YYNGEE. Trimming at V came to 3 bases and at J to 2 bases, leaving 3 bases not matched to a gene. The CDR3 loop is CASSAGTGDTDTQYF. CDR3 DNA sequence: TGTGCCAGCAGCGCCGGGACAGGGGACACAGATACGCAGTATTTT.

V is TRBV2 and J is TRBJ2-7; 14 nucleotides match TRBD2. V lost 7 bases and J lost 6; bases outside the gene matches: 11. Germline V gene sequence: CDR1 SNHLY, CDR2 FYNNEI. The CDR3 has 16 residues. DNA for the CDR3: TGTGCCAGCATTCGACTAGCGGGAGGGCCCGATGGCGAGCAGTACTTC. It yields the protein CASIRLAGGPDGEQYF.

The chain is built from TRBV27 and TRBJ2-1, with 11 nucleotides matching TRBD2. Germline CDR1 MNHEY, CDR2 SMNVEV (reference sequence). The CDR3 runs to 18 residues. With 5 bases clipped from V and 3 bases from J, the junction kept 12 bases outside the gene matches. CDR3 region: CASSPTSGIVSGYNEQFF. CDR3 nucleotides: TGTGCCAGCAGTCCGACTAGCGGGATCGTCAGCGGCTACAATGAGCAGTTCTTC.

The chain joins TRBV9 to TRBJ1-6; 9 bases match TRBD1. Trimming cost V 7 bases and J 11 bases; bases outside gene matches: 7. CDR1 is SGDLS, CDR2 YYNGEE, per germline. This CDR3 region has 13 residues. The chain's CDR3 is CASGGTGNPPLHF. CDR3 coding DNA: TGTGCCAGCGGCGGGACAGGGAATCCACCCCTCCACTTT.

V and J are TRBV28 and TRBJ2-2; D is undetermined. The germline V gene has CDR1 MDHEN and CDR2 SYDVKM. The CDR3 length is 19 residues. V was clipped by 1 base and J by 7 bases, with 25 bases between them. The CDR3 loop reads CASSLLEVVGHPSGGELFF. CDR3 DNA sequence: TGTGCCAGCAGTTTATTAGAAGTTGTTGGGCACCCCTCAGGCGGGGAGCTGTTTTTT.

The V gene is TRBV11-2, the J gene TRBJ2-7; TRBD1 might be the D (5 bases). V was pared by 3 bases and J by 3 bases, with 9 bases between. CDR1 SGHAT and CDR2 FQNNGV come from the germline V gene. There are 13 residues in the CDR3. CDR3 region: CASSFGHSYEQYF. The CDR3 coding sequence is TGTGCCAGCAGCTTTGGACATAGCTACGAGCAGTACTTC. The variable domain in full, completed from reference TRBV11-2 and TRBJ2-7, reads EAGVAQSPRYKIIEKRQSVAFWCNPISGHATLYWYQQILGQGPKLLIQFQNNGVVDDSQLPKDRFSAERLKGVDSTLKIQPAKLEDSAVYLCASSFGHSYEQYFGPGTRLTVT.

This rearrangement joins TRBV2 to TRBJ2-7; a possible D gene is TRBD1 (6 bases). V was cut by 5 bases and J by 6 bases, with 14 bases left in between. The CDR3 runs 13 residues. Germline CDR1 and CDR2: SNHLY and FYNNEI. Here the CDR3 reads CASSPGAVREQYF. The CDR3 DNA sequence: TGTGCCAGCAGTCCAGGGGCCGTCCGCGAGCAGTACTTC.

The genes are TRBV9 and TRBJ1-2; tentatively, D is TRBD1 (6 bases). The V gene's germline CDR1 is SGDLS and CDR2 YYNGEE. The germline V and J ends were trimmed by 0 bases and 4 bases, with 19 bases remaining between them. The CDR3 length is 17 residues. CDR3: CASSVDSGGRGFYGYTF. CDR3 nucleotides: TGTGCCAGCAGCGTAGATAGTGGAGGCAGGGGTTTCTATGGCTACACCTTC. The whole variable domain, filled in from reference TRBV9 and TRBJ1-2, reads DSGVTQTPKHLITATGQRVTLRCSPRSGDLSVYWYQQSLDQGLQFLIQYYNGEERAKGNILERFSAQQFPDLHSELNLSSLELGDSALYFCASSVDSGGRGFYGYTFGSGTRLTVV.

This chain links TRBV7-8 with TRBJ2-7; D gene uncertain. The germline V gene has CDR1 SGHVS and CDR2 FQNEAQ. The CDR3 contains 14 residues. V was trimmed by 0 bases and J by 0 bases, leaving 6 bases between them. In DNA, the CDR3 is TGTGCCAGCAGCTTAGCGTTCGACTCCTACGAGCAGTACTTC. It encodes CASSLAFDSYEQYF.

The chain carries TRBV11-2 and TRBJ2-7; D is possibly TRBD2 (5 bases). This CDR3 has 15 amino acids. Germline lookup yields CDR1 SGHAT and CDR2 FQNNGV. V was cut by 3 bases and J by 4 bases, with 16 bases left in between. For the CDR3, the DNA is TGTGCCAGCAGCTTCTCGCTAGCCGCTCAATACGAGCAGTACTTC. It encodes CASSFSLAAQYEQYF.

The chain uses TRBV29-1 and TRBJ1-2, with a weak D call TRBD1 (5 bases). Trimming stripped 3 bases from V and 8 bases from J, with 13 bases between. Germline-derived CDR1 and CDR2 are SQVTM and ANQGSEA. The CDR3 covers 12 residues. CDR3 amino acids: CSVDRESGGYTF. The CDR3 region has the DNA TGCAGCGTTGACAGGGAATCGGGCGGCTACACCTTC. The full variable domain, rest sourced from reference TRBV29-1 and TRBJ1-2, is SAVISQKPSRDICQRGTSLTIQCQVDSQVTMMFWYRQQPGQSLTLIATANQGSEATYESGFVIDKFPISRPNLTFSTLTVSNMSPEDSSIYLCSVDRESGGYTFGSGTRLTVV.

This chain links TRBV25-1 with TRBJ1-2; D not resolved. CDR1 and CDR2 from the germline V gene are MGHDK and SYGVNS. This CDR3 comprises 11 residues. Trimming took off 9 bases at V and 4 bases at J, with 9 bases between the two ends. The CDR3 DNA sequence: TGTGCCAGTCGCGGGAGCTATGGCTACACCTTC. This gives the protein CASRGSYGYTF.

The V gene is TRBV4-2, the J gene TRBJ2-1; possibly TRBD2 for D (6 bases). This CDR3 comprises 16 residues. Germline V gene data show CDR1 as LGHNA and CDR2 as YNFKEQ. Trimming shortened V by 3 bases and J by 0 bases, and 12 bases separated the two germline ends. The CDR3 DNA follows: TGTGCCAGCAGCCAGCATAGCGGAAGCTCCTACAATGAGCAGTTCTTC. This sequence encodes CASSQHSGSSYNEQFF.